Here is one T cell receptor beta chain with its context. Its binding antigen is unknown. No quality values exist for individual bases; no much larger clone is one base distant. Receptor amplification or capture employed the immunoSEQ multiplex PCR assay. A mixture of 60 forward primers for TCR Vbeta segments and 13 reverse primers for TCR Jbeta segments was used in the multiplex PCR. The CDR3 region of rearranged TCR beta genes was amplified from genomic DNA by a multiplex PCR assay. The amplified TCR beta libraries were sequenced on the Illumina HiSeq System as 87-base-pair reads. In the original analysis: In a later analysis, some 80 million unique TCR beta chains were counted across the roughly 610 repertoires, and about 9.9 million of these chains were shared by at least two donors. Raw reads were error-corrected and collapsed into unique sequences by a nearest-neighbor algorithm in which closely related sequences were merged to remove PCR and sequencing errors. V, D and J gene segments were assigned by aligning CDR3 sequences to IMGT reference sequences. For a sequence to be retained, at least a six-nucleotide match to both a V gene segment and a J gene segment was required. Rearrangements were classified as productive when the CDR3 lacked stop codons and remained in frame with V and J, and all other rearrangements were classified as non-productive. CDR3 was defined according to IMGT convention as the region running from the second conserved V-encoded cysteine to the conserved J-encoded phenylalanine. In an earlier analysis of more than 550 of the donors, sequences lacking an unambiguous match to a single V gene segment were excluded. An earlier analysis of several hundred of the donors classified V segments as functional when productive rearrangements were above 56.7% and as segregating when the standard deviation between donors was above 5%. A statistical classification framework was developed to diagnose cytomegalovirus status using the catalog of TCR beta chain sequences. In a later analysis, V and J genes were assigned by comparing TCR nucleotide sequences against IMGT/GENE-DB human TR gene sequences. The TCRdist pipeline was used in a later analysis to assign CDR3 sequences and most-parsimonious VDJ recombination scenarios. In a later analysis, each TCR beta chain was defined by its CDR3 amino acid sequence together with its V-gene family, and reads lacking a unique V-gene family were excluded. As a way to deal with suspected cross-contamination and a sequencing artifact, a later analysis dropped 450 to 600 nucleotide sequences that were highly shared and had low generation probability. In a later analysis, a clonal expansion index for each public chain was calculated from normalized within-repertoire ranks of inferred template counts. In a later analysis, generation probabilities were computed with a VDJ recombination model fitted to out-of-frame rearrangements, and the resulting probabilities were checked against IGoR. In a later analysis, hypergeometric tests were used to score TCR-TCR, TCR-HLA and TCR-CMV co-occurrence, with a repertoire-size bias correction applied to TCR pairs. A later analysis estimated false discovery rates by permuting HLA or CMV assignments 20 times. In a later analysis, co-occurring TCRs were grouped using DBSCAN, and TCRdist sequence similarity was added for clustering within HLA-allele-positive subsets. For co-occurrence clustering, repertoires with fewer than 30,000 or more than 120,000 public chains were excluded, along with about five repertoires with anomalous nucleotide sharing. TCRdb took over this immuneACCESS table, retaining in-frame rearrangements with V and J assigned. Such tables are incomplete; in checked studies, under half of the missing clones stem from an unresolved V gene, and the remainder is unexplained. Clone size and V and J calls were adopted from that table, with D and trimming inferred from the DNA. The sample table lists around 180,000 clones, around 80% of them with a count of one. The ten largest clones capture 6.5% to 8.5% of the sample.

This sample was included in a study of cytomegalovirus exposure and HLA in healthy donors (dated by TCRdb to the late 2010s). At the level of the whole study: An earlier analysis of 587 of the donors reported 250 to 350 Gb of sequence data and 117 million unique TCR beta sequences from about 179 million T cells. An early release covering roughly 640 HLA-typed donors comprised approximately 300 gigabases of sequencing data and tens of millions of unique TCR sequences. Of the approximately 400 genotyped donors, around 81% fell in the genetic ancestry cluster associated with self-reported Caucasian donors. The study was designed to test whether signatures of past pathogen exposure could be identified by cataloging public T cell receptors. The study profiled the T cell repertoires of about 640 subjects by immunosequencing and related them to cytomegalovirus serostatus. A separate validation cohort of over 95 different subjects was used in addition to the approximately 610-subject first cohort. The study combined high-throughput TCR immunosequencing, statistical association of individual TCRs with disease status, and machine learning to predict cytomegalovirus infection status. A later analysis re-analyzed previously published TCR beta repertoires from 666 donors and added high-resolution HLA genotyping to study TCR occurrence patterns. In the later analysis, no new phenotypic data were used to find candidate immune exposures; instead, reliance was placed on TCR beta sequences and their occurrence across donors. In an earlier analysis of a few hundred of the donors, high-throughput TCR beta sequencing was used to judge whether each TCR beta V gene segment behaved as functional or pseudogenic. Alongside the repertoire data, information on donor age, sex, ethnicity and CMV serostatus was compiled. A later genetic analysis used genome-wide SNP genotypes for about three fifths of the 666 donors, treating that subset as a discovery cohort. All discovery cohort repertoires had been generated using a single sequencing platform. Class I and class II HLA loci were covered by the typing at four-digit resolution. Typing coverage differed by locus: A, B, C, DRB1 and DQB1 were typed in roughly 620-640 donors, DQA1 in about 550, DPA1 in some 600, and DPB1 in roughly 450. Four to six DR-DQ haplotypes were handled as single units for association and clustering because linkage in the cohort was strong. On average, about 200,000 unique TCR beta nucleotide sequences were sequenced per donor among about 400 genotyped donors of the cohort, with 15% to 20% of those sequences being non-productive. Study-wide findings and limitations: While some public TCRs were present in many individuals, most TCR sequences turned up only very rarely across donors. Linkage disequilibrium might explain the correlated functional status among segregating V segments, but an unknown experimental factor could not be excluded. A further reported finding was that TCR beta sequences accurately predicted the HLA-A and HLA-B alleles for most subjects in the first cohort. Compared with equally common non-associated chains, HLA-associated TCR beta chains in a later analysis were more clonally expanded and had lower generation probabilities. Three of the identified cytomegalovirus-associated TCR beta chains were confirmed in vitro to be specific for cytomegalovirus antigens. A later analysis found that TCR association rates varied across HLA loci, with DRB1 alleles showing the most associated TCRs and HLA-C alleles the fewest. A cluster of highly shared sequence variants was judged likely to represent a technical artifact of the sequencing pipeline. Because some donors lacked HLA typing at each locus, the association tests relied only on the typed subset. Assigning TCR associations to individual alleles was difficult when HLA alleles, especially DR and DQ, strongly co-occurred. In an earlier analysis of 450 to 750 of the donors, most TCR beta V segments appeared in productive rearrangements about 90% or about 30% of the time, broadly matching IMGT annotations. Because counts were too low, roughly 18 rarely observed V segments, including chromosome 9 orphons, were left out of the earlier analysis of about 500 of the donors. For the cohort, immune exposure information was limited to CMV serostatus. Roughly uniform sequencing depth across donors was assumed in presence/absence analyses, although this assumption may not hold. In both the original and validation cohorts, the classifier was reported to diagnose cytomegalovirus status with high specificity and sensitivity. Several of the top co-occurrence clusters appeared to be linked to parvovirus B19, influenza, CMV and Epstein-Barr virus, according to a later analysis. Because the 87-base-pair reads could not distinguish some IMGT-functional V segments, including TRBV6-2 and TRBV6-3, those segments were excluded. In a later genetic analysis, a missense DCLRE1C variant was associated with V-gene and J-gene trimming of TCR beta chains, and the association was replicated in an independent cohort. Only TCR beta chains were sequenced in this cohort, and the absence of alpha or paired-chain data limited detectable features. The authors suggested that the approach could potentially be generalized to other disease states and immunological phenotypes. According to a later genetic analysis, donors in an Asian-associated ancestry cluster had fewer N-insertions in productive TCRs than the roughly 670-donor mean. Specific HLA alleles were associated with some 15,000 TCR beta sequences at a false discovery rate of 0.05 in a later analysis. The study gave a list of some 150 TCR beta chains associated with cytomegalovirus. A later analysis found that most CMV-associated TCR beta chains appeared HLA-restricted, with HLA associations seemingly driven largely by CMV exposure.

The cohort comprised 550 to 700 healthy bone marrow donors. Cohort members were all nominally healthy when sampled, although unrecorded immune exposures were likely present. The donor tested CMV seropositive and was one of the 289 seropositive cohort members. A peripheral blood sample was collected from each donor, and TCR beta sequencing was performed on peripheral blood mononuclear cells. The Qiagen DNeasy Blood Extraction Kit was used to extract genomic DNA from the blood cell samples. Spanning cysteine to phenylalanine, the CDR3 consists of 14 amino acids. Just CDR3 DNA is preserved here, 42 bases in frame from base 1. The V end loses 5 bases and the J end loses 0 bases, and a stretch of 11 bases separates them. Per the germline V gene (reference sequence), SEHNR is the CDR1 and FQNEAQ is the CDR2.

Sequenced: PBMCs. The receptor was isolated from a man aged 30 to 45 in good health and CMV-seropositive. The receptor chain draws on TRBV7-9 and TRBJ2-7; the D segment cannot be called with confidence. The sequenced DNA: TGTGCCAGCAGCCCCAACCCTAGCTCCTACGAGCAGTACTTC. This codes for CASSPNPSSYEQYF. Reference TRBV7-9 and TRBJ2-7 genes cover what lies past the CDR3, so the full variable domain is DTGVSQNPRHKITKRGQNVTFRCDPISEHNRLYWYRQTLGQGPEFLTYFQNEAQLEKSRLLSDRFSAERPKGSFSTLEIQRTEQGDSAMYLCASSPNPSSYEQYFGPGTRLTVT.